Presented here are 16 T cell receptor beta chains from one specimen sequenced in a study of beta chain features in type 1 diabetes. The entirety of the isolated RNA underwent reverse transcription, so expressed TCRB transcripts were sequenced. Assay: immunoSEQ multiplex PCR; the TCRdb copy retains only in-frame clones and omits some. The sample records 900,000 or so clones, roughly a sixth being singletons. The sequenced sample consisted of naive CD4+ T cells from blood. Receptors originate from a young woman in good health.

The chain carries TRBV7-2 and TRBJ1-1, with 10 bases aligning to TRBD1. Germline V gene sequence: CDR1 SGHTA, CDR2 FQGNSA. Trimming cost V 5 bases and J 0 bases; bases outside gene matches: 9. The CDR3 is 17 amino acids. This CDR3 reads CASSPRGTGAVNTEAFF. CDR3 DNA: TGTGCCAGCAGCCCGAGAGGGACAGGGGCTGTGAACACTGAAGCTTTCTTT.

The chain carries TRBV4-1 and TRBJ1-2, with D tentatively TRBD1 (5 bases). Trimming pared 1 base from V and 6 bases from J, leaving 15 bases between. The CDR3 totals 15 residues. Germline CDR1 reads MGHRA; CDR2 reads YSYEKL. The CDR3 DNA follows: TGCGCCAGCAGCCAAGGGCAGGCGAGGGGAGATGGCTACACCTTC. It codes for CASSQGQARGDGYTF.

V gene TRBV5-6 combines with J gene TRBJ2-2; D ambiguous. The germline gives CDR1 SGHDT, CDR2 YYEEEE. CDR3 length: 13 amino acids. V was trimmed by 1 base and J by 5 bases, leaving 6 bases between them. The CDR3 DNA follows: TGTGCCAGCAGCTTGCCCAGGACCGGGGAGCTGTTTTTT. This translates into CASSLPRTGELFF.

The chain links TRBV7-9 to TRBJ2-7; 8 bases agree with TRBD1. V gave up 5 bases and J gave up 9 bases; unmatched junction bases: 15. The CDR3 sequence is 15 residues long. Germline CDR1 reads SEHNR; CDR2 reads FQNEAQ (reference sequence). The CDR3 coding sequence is TGTGCCAGCAGCCCCCCCGGGACAGGCACCCGGGGGCAGTACTTC. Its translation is CASSPPGTGTRGQYF. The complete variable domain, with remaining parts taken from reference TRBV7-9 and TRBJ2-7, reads DTGVSQNPRHKITKRGQNVTFRCDPISEHNRLYWYRQTLGQGPEFLTYFQNEAQLEKSRLLSDRFSAERPKGSFSTLEIQRTEQGDSAMYLCASSPPGTGTRGQYFGPGTRLTVT.

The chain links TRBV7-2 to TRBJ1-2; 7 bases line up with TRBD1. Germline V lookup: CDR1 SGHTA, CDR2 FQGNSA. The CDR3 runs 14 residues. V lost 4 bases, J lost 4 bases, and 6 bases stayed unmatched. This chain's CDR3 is CASSSHRGSYGYTF. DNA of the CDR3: TGTGCCAGCAGCTCTCACAGGGGCAGCTATGGCTACACCTTC.

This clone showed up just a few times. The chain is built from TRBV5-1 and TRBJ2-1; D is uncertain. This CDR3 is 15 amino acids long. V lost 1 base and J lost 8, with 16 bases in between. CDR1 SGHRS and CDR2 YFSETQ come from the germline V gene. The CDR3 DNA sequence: TGCGCCAGCAGCTTGTCCGGCAGCCGGATCTATGAGCAGTTCTTC. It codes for CASSLSGSRIYEQFF.

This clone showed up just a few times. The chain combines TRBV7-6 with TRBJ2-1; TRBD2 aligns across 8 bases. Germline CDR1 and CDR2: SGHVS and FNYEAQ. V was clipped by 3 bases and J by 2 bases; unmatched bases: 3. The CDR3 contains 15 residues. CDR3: CASSLVSGTYNEQFF. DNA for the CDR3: TGTGCCAGCAGCTTGGTTAGCGGGACCTACAATGAGCAGTTCTTC.

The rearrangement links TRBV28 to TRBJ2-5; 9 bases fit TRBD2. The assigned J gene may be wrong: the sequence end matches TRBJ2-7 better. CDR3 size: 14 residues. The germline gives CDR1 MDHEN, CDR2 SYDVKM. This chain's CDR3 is CASSTTSGIYEQYF. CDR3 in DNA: TGTGCCAGCAGCACGACTAGCGGAATCTACGAGCAGTACTTC.

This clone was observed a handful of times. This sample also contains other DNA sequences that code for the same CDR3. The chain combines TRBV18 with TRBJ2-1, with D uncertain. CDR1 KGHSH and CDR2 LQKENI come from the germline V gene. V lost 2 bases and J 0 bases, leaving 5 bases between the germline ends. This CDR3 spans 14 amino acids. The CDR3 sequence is CASSPTSSYNEQFF. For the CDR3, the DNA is TGTGCCAGCTCACCAACCAGCTCCTACAATGAGCAGTTCTTC.

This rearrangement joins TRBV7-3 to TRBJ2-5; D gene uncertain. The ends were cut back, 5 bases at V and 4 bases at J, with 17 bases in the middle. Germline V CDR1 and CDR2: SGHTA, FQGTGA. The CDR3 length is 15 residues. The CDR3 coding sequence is TGTGCCAGCAGCGCAGGAAGAAATTATGGAGAGACCCAGTACTTC. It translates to CASSAGRNYGETQYF.

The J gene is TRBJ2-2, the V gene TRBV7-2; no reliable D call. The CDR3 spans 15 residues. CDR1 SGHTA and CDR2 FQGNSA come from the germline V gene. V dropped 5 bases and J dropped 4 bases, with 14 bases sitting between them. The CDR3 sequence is CASSLRSSVTGELFF. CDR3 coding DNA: TGTGCCAGCAGCCTCCGGAGCTCGGTCACCGGGGAGCTGTTTTTT.

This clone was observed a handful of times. The CDR3 spells CASSPKGRGYEQYF. In nucleotides, the CDR3 is TGTGCCAGCTCACCTAAGGGAAGGGGTTACGAGCAGTACTTC. The V call is TRBV18, the J call TRBJ2-7, with a tentative D call TRBD1 (5 bases). V was pared by 3 bases and J by 4 bases, with 13 bases between. This CDR3 is built from 14 residues. Germline-derived CDR1 and CDR2 are KGHSH and LQKENI.

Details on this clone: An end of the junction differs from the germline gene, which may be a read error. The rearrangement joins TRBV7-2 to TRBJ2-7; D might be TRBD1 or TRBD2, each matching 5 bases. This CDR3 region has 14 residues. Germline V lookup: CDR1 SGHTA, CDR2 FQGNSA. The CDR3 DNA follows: TGTGCCAGCAGATGGAATGAGGGGTCCTCCGAGCAGTACTTC. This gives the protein CASRWNEGSSEQYF. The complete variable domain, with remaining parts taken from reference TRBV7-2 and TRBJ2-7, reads GAGVSQSPSNKVTEKGKDVELRCDPISGHTALYWYRQSLGQGLEFLIYFQGNSAPDKSGLPSDRFSAERTGGSVSTLTIQRTQQEDSAVYLCASRWNEGSSEQYFGPGTRLTVT.

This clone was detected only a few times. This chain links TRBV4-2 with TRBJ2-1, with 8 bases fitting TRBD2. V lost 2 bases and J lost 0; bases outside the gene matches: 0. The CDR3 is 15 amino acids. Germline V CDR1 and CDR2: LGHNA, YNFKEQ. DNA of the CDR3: TGTGCCAGCAGCCAAACTAGCGGCTCCTACAATGAGCAGTTCTTC. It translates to CASSQTSGSYNEQFF.

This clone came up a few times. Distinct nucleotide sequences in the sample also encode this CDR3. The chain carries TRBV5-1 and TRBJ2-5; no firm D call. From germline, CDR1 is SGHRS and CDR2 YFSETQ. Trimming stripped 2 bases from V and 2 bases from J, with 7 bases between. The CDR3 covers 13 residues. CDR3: CASSFTGQETQYF. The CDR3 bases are TGCGCCAGCAGCTTCACTGGACAAGAGACCCAGTACTTC.

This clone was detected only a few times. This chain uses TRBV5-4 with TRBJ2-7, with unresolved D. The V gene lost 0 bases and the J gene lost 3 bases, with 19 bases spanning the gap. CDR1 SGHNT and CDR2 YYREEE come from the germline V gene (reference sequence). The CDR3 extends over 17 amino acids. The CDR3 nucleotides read TGTGCCAGCAGCTTGGCCGAGGCTGGCAGCCGTTACTACGAGCAGTACTTC. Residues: CASSLAEAGSRYYEQYF. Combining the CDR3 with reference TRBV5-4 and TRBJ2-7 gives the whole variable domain ETGVTQSPTHLIKTRGQQVTLRCSSQSGHNTVSWYQQALGQGPQFIFQYYREEENGRGNFPPRFSGLQFPNYSSELNVNALELDDSALYLCASSLAEAGSRYYEQYFGPGTRLTVT.